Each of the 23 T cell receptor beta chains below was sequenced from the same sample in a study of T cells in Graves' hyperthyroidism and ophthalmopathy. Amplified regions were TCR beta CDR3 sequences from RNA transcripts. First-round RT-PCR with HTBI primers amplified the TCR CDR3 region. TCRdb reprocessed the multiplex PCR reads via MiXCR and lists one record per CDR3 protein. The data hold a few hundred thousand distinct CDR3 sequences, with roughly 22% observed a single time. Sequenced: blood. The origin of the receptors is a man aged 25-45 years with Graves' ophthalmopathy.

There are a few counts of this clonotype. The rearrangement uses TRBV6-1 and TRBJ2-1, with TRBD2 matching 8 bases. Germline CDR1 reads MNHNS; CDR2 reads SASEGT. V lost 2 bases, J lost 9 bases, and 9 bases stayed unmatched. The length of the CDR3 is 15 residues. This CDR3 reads CASSELVAGRGEQFF. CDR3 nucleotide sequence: TGTGCCAGCAGTGAACTGGTAGCGGGAAGGGGTGAGCAGTTCTTC.

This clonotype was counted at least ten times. In DNA form, the CDR3 reads TGTGCCAGCAGCTTAGCGCTGGACTTTCTCTCCTACAATGAGCAGTTCTTC. This sequence encodes CASSLALDFLSYNEQFF. The chain combines TRBV7-2 with TRBJ2-1; D might be TRBD2 (5 bases). Looked up from germline, CDR1 is SGHTA and CDR2 is FQGNSA. V lost 0 bases and J lost 0, with 12 bases in between. There are 17 residues in the CDR3.

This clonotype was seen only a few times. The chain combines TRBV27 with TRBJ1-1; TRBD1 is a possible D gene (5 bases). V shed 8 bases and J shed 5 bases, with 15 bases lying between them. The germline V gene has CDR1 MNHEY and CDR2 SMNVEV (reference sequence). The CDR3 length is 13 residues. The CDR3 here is CASVERGGTEAFF. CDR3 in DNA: TGTGCCAGCGTCGAAAGGGGAGGGACTGAAGCTTTCTTT.

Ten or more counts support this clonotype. In nucleotides, the CDR3 is TGTGCCAGCAGCTTATCCCCTCAGTTAGAGCAGTACTTC. Translated: CASSLSPQLEQYF. The chain is built from TRBV7-9 and TRBJ2-7; D is ambiguous. The CDR3 is made up of 13 amino acids. The germline V gene has CDR1 SEHNR and CDR2 FQNEAQ (reference sequence). Trimming stripped 2 bases from V and 7 bases from J, with 12 bases between. The full variable domain, completed using reference TRBV7-9 and TRBJ2-7, is DTGVSQNPRHKITKRGQNVTFRCDPISEHNRLYWYRQTLGQGPEFLTYFQNEAQLEKSRLLSDRFSAERPKGSFSTLEIQRTEQGDSAMYLCASSLSPQLEQYFGPGTRLTVT.

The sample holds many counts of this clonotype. CDR3 residues: CASSLGARTDTQYF. In DNA, the CDR3 is TGTGCCAGCAGCTTAGGTGCCCGGACAGATACGCAGTATTTT. The chain uses TRBV11-3 and TRBJ2-3, with D unclear. Germline lookup yields CDR1 SGHNT and CDR2 YENEEA. CDR3 length equals 14 residues. V was trimmed by 1 base and J by 3 bases, leaving 8 bases between them.

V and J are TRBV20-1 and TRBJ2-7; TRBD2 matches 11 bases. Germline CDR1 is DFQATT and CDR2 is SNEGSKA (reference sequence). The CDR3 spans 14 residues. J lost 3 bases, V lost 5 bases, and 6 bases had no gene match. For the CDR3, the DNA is TGCAGTGCTCCCACCGGGACTAGCGGCTACGAGCAGTACTTC. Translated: CSAPTGTSGYEQYF.

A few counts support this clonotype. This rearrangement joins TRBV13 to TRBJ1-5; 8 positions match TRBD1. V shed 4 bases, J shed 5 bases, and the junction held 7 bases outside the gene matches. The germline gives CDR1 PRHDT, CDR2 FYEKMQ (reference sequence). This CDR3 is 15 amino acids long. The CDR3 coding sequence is TGTGCCAGCAGCTACTCAGGGGGCGCGCATCAGCCCCAGCATTTT. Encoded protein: CASSYSGGAHQPQHF.

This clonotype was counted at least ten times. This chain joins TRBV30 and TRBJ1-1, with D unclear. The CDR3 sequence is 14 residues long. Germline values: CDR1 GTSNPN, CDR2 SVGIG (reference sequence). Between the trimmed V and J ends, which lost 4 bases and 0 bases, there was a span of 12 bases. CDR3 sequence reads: CAWKVRLMNTEAFF. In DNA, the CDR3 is TGTGCCTGGAAGGTCAGACTAATGAACACTGAAGCTTTCTTT. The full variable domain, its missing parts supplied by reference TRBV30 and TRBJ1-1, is SQTIHQWPATLVQPVGSPLSLECTVEGTSNPNLYWYRQAAGRGLQLLFYSVGIGQISSEVPQNLSASRPQDRQFILSSKKLLLSDSGFYLCAWKVRLMNTEAFFGQGTRLTVV.

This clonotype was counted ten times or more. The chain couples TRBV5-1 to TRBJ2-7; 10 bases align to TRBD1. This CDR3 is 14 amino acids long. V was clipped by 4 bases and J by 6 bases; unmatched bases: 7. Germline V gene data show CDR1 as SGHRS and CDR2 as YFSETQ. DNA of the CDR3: TGCGCCAGCAGCCCCGGGACAGGGGTAAGCGAGCAGTACTTC. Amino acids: CASSPGTGVSEQYF. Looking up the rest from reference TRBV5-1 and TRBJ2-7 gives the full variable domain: KAGVTQTPRYLIKTRGQQVTLSCSPISGHRSVSWYQQTPGQGLQFLFEYFSETQRNKGNFPGRFSGRQFSNSRSEMNVSTLELGDSALYLCASSPGTGVSEQYFGPGTRLTVT.

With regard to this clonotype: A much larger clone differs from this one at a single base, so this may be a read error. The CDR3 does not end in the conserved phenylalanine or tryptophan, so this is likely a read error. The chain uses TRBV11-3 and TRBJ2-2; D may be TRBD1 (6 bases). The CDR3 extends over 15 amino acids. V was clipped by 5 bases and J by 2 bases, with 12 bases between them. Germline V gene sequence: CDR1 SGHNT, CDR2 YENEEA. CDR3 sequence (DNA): TGTGCCAGCAGCCAACTACAGGGAAACACCGGGGAGCTGTTTTCT. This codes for CASSQLQGNTGELFS.

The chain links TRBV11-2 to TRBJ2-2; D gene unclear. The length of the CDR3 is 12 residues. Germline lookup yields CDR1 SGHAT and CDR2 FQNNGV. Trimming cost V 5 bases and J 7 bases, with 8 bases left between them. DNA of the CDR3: TGTGCCAGCAGCCTCCCCGTCGGGGAGCTGTTTTTT. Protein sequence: CASSLPVGELFF.

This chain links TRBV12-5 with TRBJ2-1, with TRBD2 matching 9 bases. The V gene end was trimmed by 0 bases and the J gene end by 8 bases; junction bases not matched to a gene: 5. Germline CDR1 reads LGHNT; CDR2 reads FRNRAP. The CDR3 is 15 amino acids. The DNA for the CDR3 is TGTGCTAGTGGTTTGGTAGGAGCGGGAGGAGATGAGCAGTTCTTC. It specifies CASGLVGAGGDEQFF.

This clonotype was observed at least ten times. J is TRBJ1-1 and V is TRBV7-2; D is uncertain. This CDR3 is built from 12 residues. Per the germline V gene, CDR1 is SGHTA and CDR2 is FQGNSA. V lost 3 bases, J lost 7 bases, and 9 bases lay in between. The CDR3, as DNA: TGTGCCAGCAGCTTTACGGGAGTTGAAGCTTTCTTT. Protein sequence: CASSFTGVEAFF. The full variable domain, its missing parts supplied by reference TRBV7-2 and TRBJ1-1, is GAGVSQSPSNKVTEKGKDVELRCDPISGHTALYWYRQSLGQGLEFLIYFQGNSAPDKSGLPSDRFSAERTGGSVSTLTIQRTQQEDSAVYLCASSFTGVEAFFGQGTRLTVV.

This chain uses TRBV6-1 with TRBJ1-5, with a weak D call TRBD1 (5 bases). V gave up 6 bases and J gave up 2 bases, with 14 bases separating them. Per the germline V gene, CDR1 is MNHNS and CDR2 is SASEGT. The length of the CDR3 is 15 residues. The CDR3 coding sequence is TGTGCCAGCAGAGACCAGGGTTACGGCAATCAGCCCCAGCATTTT. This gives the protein CASRDQGYGNQPQHF.

The DNA of the CDR3 is TGTGCCACCAGCAGAGATGCAGGGCGAAATCAGCCCCAGCATTTT. It yields the protein CATSRDAGRNQPQHF. The rearrangement uses TRBV15 and TRBJ1-5; possibly TRBD1 for D (5 bases). Per germline, CDR1 LNHNV and CDR2 YYDKDF (reference sequence). With 0 bases removed from V and 4 bases from J, the gap between germline ends came to 10 bases. The CDR3 runs 15 residues.

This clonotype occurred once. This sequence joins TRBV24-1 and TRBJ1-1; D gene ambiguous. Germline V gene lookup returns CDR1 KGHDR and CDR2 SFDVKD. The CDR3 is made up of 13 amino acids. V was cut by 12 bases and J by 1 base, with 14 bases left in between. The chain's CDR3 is CAAGNSSNTEAFF. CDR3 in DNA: TGTGCCGCCGGTAATAGTTCGAACACTGAAGCTTTCTTT.

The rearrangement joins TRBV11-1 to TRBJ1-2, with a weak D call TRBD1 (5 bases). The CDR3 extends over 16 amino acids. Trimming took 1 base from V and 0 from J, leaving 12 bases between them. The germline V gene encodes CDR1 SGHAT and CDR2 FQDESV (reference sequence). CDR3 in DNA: TGTGCCAGCAGCTTAGGTGGGACGGTGTCTAACTATGGCTACACCTTC. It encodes CASSLGGTVSNYGYTF.

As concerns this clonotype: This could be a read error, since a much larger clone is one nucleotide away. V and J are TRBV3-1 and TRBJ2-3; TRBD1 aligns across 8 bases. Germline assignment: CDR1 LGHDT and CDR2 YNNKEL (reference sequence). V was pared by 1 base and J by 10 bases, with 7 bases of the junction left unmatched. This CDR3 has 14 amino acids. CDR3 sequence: CASSQGRGLVAQYF. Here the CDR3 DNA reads TGTGCCAGCAGCCAAGGCAGGGGGCTGGTTGCGCAGTATTTT.

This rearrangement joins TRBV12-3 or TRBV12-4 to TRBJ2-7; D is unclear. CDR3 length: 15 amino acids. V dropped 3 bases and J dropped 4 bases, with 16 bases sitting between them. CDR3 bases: TGTGCCAGCAGTTTCGCCCAGAGGAGTTTTTACGAGCAGTACTTC. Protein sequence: CASSFAQRSFYEQYF.

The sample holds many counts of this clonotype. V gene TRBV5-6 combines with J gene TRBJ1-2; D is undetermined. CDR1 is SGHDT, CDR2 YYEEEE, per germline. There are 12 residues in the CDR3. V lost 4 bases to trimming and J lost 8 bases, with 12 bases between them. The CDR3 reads CASSVGGLGYTF. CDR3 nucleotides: TGTGCCAGCAGCGTGGGAGGCCTGGGCTACACCTTC.

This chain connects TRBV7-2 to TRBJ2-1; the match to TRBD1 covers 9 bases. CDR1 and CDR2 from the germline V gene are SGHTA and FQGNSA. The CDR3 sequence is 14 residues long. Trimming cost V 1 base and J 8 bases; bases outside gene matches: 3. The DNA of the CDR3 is TGTGCCAGCAGCTTAGGTGGGACAGGGCATGAGCAGTTCTTC. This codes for CASSLGGTGHEQFF.

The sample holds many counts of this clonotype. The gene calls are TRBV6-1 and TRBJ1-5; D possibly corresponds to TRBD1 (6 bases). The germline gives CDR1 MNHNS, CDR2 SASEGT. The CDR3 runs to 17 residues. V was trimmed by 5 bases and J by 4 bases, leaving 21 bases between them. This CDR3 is CASSLRTDRIVNQPQHF. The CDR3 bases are TGTGCCAGCAGTTTACGGACAGATAGGATAGTTAATCAGCCCCAGCATTTT.

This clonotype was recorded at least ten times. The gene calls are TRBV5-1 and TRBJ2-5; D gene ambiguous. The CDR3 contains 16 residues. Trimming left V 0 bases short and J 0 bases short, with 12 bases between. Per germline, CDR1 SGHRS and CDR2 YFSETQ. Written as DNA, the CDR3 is TGCGCCAGCAGCTTGGGTATCGAGACCCACCAAGAGACCCAGTACTTC. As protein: CASSLGIETHQETQYF.